This T cell receptor (beta chain) derives from a study of blood T cell repertoires in COVID-19. Turning to the study itself: The United States, Italy and Spain supplied acute and convalescent COVID-19 samples. From T cells, B-cell-depleted T cells, or PBMCs came the material, which was cDNA or gDNA.

This clone was detected only once. The CDR3 totals 13 residues. Per germline, CDR1 SQVTM and CDR2 ANQGSEA. V was trimmed by 0 bases and J by 11 bases, leaving 15 bases between them. In the source study's methods: For nucleated cells, counts were estimated from reference gene primer amplification. Method: immunoSEQ multiplex PCR; TCRdb's copy keeps in-frame clones and lacks some. Clone size and V and J calls were adopted from that table, with D and trimming inferred from the DNA. The sample lists around 250,000 clones, approximately 82% occurring once. V usage is TRBV29-1 and J usage is TRBJ2-3; a possible D gene is TRBD1 (5 bases). The sample was peripheral blood. This TCR was sampled from a man aged 55-75 years who had recovered from COVID-19. The CDR3 here is CSVEDQGRFWQYF. The CDR3 bases are TGCAGCGTTGAAGATCAGGGCCGCTTTTGGCAGTATTTT.